This T cell receptor beta chain was captured by sequencing in a study of spatial heterogeneity in lung cancer. Study context: Mean representation of each unique TCR and UMI combination in the raw reads exceeded nine occurrences. Study-wide points: Blood carried ubiquitous expanded tumor TCRs more at resection than follow-up.

This clonotype was detected only a few times. The antigen remains unidentified. Documented time point: sample taken at primary tumor resection. Frozen PBMC, nontumor lung or tumor provided whole RNA, which was sequenced unsorted. The donors were more than 70 patients with non-small cell lung cancer that was early-stage and untreated. Every TCR cDNA molecule bore its own unique molecular identifier. Via MiXCR, TCRdb re-called the 5' RACE reads, giving one row per CDR3 protein. This sample carries tens of thousands of distinct CDR3 sequences, approximately 12% of them seen once, and the ten largest clones take under 5.5%. The ends lost 2 bases at V and 5 bases at J; junction bases unmatched: 5. Germline V gives CDR1 SGHTA, CDR2 FQGNSA. This CDR3 has 15 residues.

The material was PBMCs, obtained at surgery. The chain uses TRBV7-2 and TRBJ2-3; 9 bases map to TRBD2. The source of this sequence is a male donor with early-stage non-small cell lung cancer. The CDR3 nucleotides are TGTGCCAGCAGCTTAAGCGGGAGGAGGATAGATACGCAGTATTTT. Its protein is CASSLSGRRIDTQYF.